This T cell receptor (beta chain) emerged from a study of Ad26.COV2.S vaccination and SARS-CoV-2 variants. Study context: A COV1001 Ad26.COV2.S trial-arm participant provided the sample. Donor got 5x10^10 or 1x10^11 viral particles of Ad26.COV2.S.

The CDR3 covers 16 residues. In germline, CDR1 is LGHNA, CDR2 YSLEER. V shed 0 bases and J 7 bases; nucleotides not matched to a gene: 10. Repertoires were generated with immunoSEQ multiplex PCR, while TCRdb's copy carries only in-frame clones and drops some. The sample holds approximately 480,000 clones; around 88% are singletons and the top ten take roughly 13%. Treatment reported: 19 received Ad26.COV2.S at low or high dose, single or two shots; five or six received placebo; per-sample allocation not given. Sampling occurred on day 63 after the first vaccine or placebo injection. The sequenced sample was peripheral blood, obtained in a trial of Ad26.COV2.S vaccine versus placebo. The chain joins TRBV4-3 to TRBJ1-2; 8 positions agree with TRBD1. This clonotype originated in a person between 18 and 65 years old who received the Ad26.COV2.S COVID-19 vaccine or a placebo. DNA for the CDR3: TGCGCCAGCAGCCAAGATGGGGGACAGGCGGCGGGTGGCTACACCTTC. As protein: CASSQDGGQAAGGYTF.